One and the same sample provided the 8 T cell receptor beta chains below, sequenced in a study of tumor-infiltrating lymphocytes in primary liver carcinoma. The researchers produced TCR beta cDNA from around 500 ng total RNA with a constant-region primer. What produced the TCR beta libraries was three nested multiplex PCR rounds using slightly modified ARM-PCR. Use of TRBV1-TRBV30 forward primers with a C-beta reverse primer characterized the first two PCR rounds, which lasted around 9 cycles each. Via MiXCR, TCRdb re-called the multiplex PCR reads, giving one row per CDR3 protein. The sample has hundreds of thousands of distinct CDR3 sequences, approximately 58% seen once. Alongside blood RNA obtained from unsorted whole blood, germline DNA was also extracted. Sequenced material: peripheral blood. The source of these receptors is a woman aged 25 to 39 with primary liver carcinoma and hepatitis B virus infection.

Comments on this clonotype: This may be a read error: a much more frequent sequence differs by one nucleotide. The chain carries TRBV4-2 and TRBJ2-1; TRBD1 agrees at 9 bases. From germline, CDR1 is LGHNA and CDR2 YNFKEQ. CDR3 length: 17 amino acids. In nucleotides, the CDR3 is TGTGCCTGCAGCCAAGGACAGGGGCCGAGCTCCTACAATGAGCAGTTCTTC. It is translated as CACSQGQGPSSYNEQFF.

The chain carries TRBV29-1 and TRBJ1-2, with 7 bases that match TRBD1. This CDR3 spans 16 amino acids. V lost 7 bases to trimming and J lost 5 bases; unmatched junction nucleotides: 19. Germline V gene sequence: CDR1 SQVTM, CDR2 ANQGSEA. CDR3 region: CSGASQTGPCTYGYTF. In nucleotides, the CDR3 is TGCAGCGGGGCGAGTCAGACAGGGCCCTGTACTTATGGCTACACCTTC.

This clonotype was counted only a few times. The chain recombines TRBV12-3 or TRBV12-4 with TRBJ2-1, with 7 positions matching TRBD2. The CDR3 length is 13 residues. V trimming: 0 bases; J trimming: 10 bases; junction bases outside the gene matches: 3. The CDR3: CASSLAGGVEQFF. The CDR3 nucleotides read TGTGCCAGCAGTTTAGCGGGGGGGGTCGAGCAGTTCTTC.

The chain links TRBV12-3 or TRBV12-4 to TRBJ1-5; 8 bases match TRBD1. The CDR3 is made up of 14 amino acids. The V segment lost 6 bases and the J segment 9 bases; nucleotides outside the gene matches: 10. The CDR3 DNA sequence: TGTGCCAGCAGCCCTGGACAGGGTCGCCGGCCCCAGCATTTT. It encodes CASSPGQGRRPQHF.

A note on this clonotype: The conserved phenylalanine or tryptophan is not found at the CDR3 terminus, so this likely reflects a read error. The chain links TRBV7-9 to TRBJ2-5; weak D call: TRBD2 (5 bases). The CDR3 extends over 13 amino acids. Trimming left V 1 base short and J 9 bases short, with 12 bases between. The V gene's germline CDR1 is SEHNR and CDR2 FQNEAQ (reference sequence). The DNA of the CDR3 is TGTGCCAGCAGCTTAGACTACTCCGGGGCCCAGTACCTC. This translates into CASSLDYSGAQYL.

As concerns this clonotype: A clone one base away is much larger, so this may be a read error. V usage is TRBV12-5 and J usage is TRBJ1-5; unclear D gene. CDR1 is LGHNT and CDR2 is FRNRAP in the germline V gene. V was clipped by 1 base and J by 3 bases, with 10 bases between them. The CDR3 runs 15 residues. As DNA, the CDR3 is TGTGCTAGTGGTTTGGAGGCACCATCCAATCAGCCCCAGCATTTT. Protein product: CASGLEAPSNQPQHF.

This chain uses TRBV13 with TRBJ2-7, with a weak D call TRBD2 (5 bases). The V gene lost 5 bases and the J gene lost 5 bases, with 16 bases spanning the gap. This CDR3 comprises 14 residues. Germline V gives CDR1 PRHDT, CDR2 FYEKMQ (reference sequence). The DNA for the CDR3 is TGTGCCAGCAGCCCAGTTAGAGGGAGCAACGAGCAGTACTTC. Amino acid sequence: CASSPVRGSNEQYF. The full variable domain, rest sourced from reference TRBV13 and TRBJ2-7, is AAGVIQSPRHLIKEKRETATLKCYPIPRHDTVYWYQQGPGQDPQFLISFYEKMQSDKGSIPDRFSAQQFSDYHSELNMSSLELGDSALYFCASSPVRGSNEQYFGPGTRLTVT.

With regard to this clonotype: Being one base from a much bigger clone, this may be a read error. This sequence joins TRBV11-2 and TRBJ1-1; the match to TRBD1 covers 7 bases. The germline V gene encodes CDR1 SGHAT and CDR2 FQNNGV. CDR3 size: 14 residues. This chain's CDR3 is CASKPGGVNAEAFF. CDR3 nucleotide sequence: TGTGCCAGCAAGCCAGGGGGTGTGAACGCTGAAGCTTTCTTT.